This T cell receptor (beta chain) derives from a study of metastatic and nonmetastatic thyroid tumors. This clone was detected ten times or more. The antigen is not known. General study points: The study reportedly found significantly higher TCR beta diversity in malignant thyroid tumors than benign nodules, in blood and tumor.

Trimming pared 2 bases from V and 4 bases from J, leaving 15 bases between. Germline V gene lookup returns CDR1 PRHDT and CDR2 FYEKMQ (reference sequence). CDR3 length: 15 amino acids. TCRdb redid the clone calls on the PCR reads using MiXCR. The sample lists some 22,000 clones; around 18% were seen once. Every patient underwent thyroid surgery untreated. The chain combines TRBV13 with TRBJ2-7; no clear D gene. The sample consisted of blood. This clonotype was obtained from a male donor with papillary thyroid cancer or a benign thyroid nodule (not recorded which). Some clones in this sample may be carry-over from other donors' samples. The CDR3: CASSLSPGGVYEQYF. The CDR3 region has the DNA TGTGCCAGCAGCTTATCTCCGGGTGGGGTGTACGAGCAGTACTTC.